This T cell receptor beta chain derives from a study of cytomegalovirus exposure and HLA in healthy donors. Study-level points and caveats: Reports indicate that TCR beta sequences accurately predicted the HLA-A and HLA-B alleles of most subjects.

Researchers ran the PCR with 60 Vbeta and 13 Jbeta primers. TCRdb's table, derived via immunoSEQ multiplex PCR, lists solely in-frame clones and lacks some. The sample contains tens of thousands of clones, 70% to 80% of which appear only once. Germline CDR1 and CDR2: MDHEN and SYDVKM. The CDR3 totals 13 residues. V gave up 3 bases and J gave up 4 bases; unmatched junction bases: 0. Comment on this clone: Its antigen is undetermined.

Sequencing was performed on PBMCs. The TCR sequence derives from a man aged 30 to 39 in good health and CMV-seronegative. The chain is built from TRBV28 and TRBJ1-2; 9 bases line up with TRBD1. The CDR3 protein is CASSLDRGYGYTF. CDR3 DNA: TGTGCCAGCAGTTTGGACAGGGGCTATGGCTACACCTTC.